This T cell receptor beta chain is from a study of blood T cell repertoires in COVID-19. In the study overall: The samples span acute and convalescent COVID-19 from the United States, Italy and Spain. PBMCs, B-cell-depleted T cells, or T cells were the source of the cDNA or gDNA that made up the material.

Per the authors' pipeline: Scientists estimated how many nucleated cells there were by amplifying reference gene primers. The method was immunoSEQ multiplex PCR; TCRdb's version includes in-frame clones alone and lacks a portion of them. V, J and clone size reflect that table, while D and trimming were determined from the DNA. The sample includes 230,000 or so clones, 90% of them seen just once. Per germline, CDR1 LGHNA and CDR2 YSLEER. The CDR3 has 16 amino acids. V gave up 0 bases and J gave up 7 bases; unmatched junction bases: 10. Seattle cases were enrolled at active infection and followed longitudinally.

The chain joins TRBV4-3 to TRBJ1-2; 8 nucleotides line up with TRBD1. What was sequenced was peripheral blood. The receptor's source is a woman aged 55-70 years with COVID-19, enrolled during active disease. Written as DNA, the CDR3 is TGCGCCAGCAGCCAAGATATTGAGGACAGGGTGGTTGGCTACACCTTC. Amino acids: CASSQDIEDRVVGYTF.